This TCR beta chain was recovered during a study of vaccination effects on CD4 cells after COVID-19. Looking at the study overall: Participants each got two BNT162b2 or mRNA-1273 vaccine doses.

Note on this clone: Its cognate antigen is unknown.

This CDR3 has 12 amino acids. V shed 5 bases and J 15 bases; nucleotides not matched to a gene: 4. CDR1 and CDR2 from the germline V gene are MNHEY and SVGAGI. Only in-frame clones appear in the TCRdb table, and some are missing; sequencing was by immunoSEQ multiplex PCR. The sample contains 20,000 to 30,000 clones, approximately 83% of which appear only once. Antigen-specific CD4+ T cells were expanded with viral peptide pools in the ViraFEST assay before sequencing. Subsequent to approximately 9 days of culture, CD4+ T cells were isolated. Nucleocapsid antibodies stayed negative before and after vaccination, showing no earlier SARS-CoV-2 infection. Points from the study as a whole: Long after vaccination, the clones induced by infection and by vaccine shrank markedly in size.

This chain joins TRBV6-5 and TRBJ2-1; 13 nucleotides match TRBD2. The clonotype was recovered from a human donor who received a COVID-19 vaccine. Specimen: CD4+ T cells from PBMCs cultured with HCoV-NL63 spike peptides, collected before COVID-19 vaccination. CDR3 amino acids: CASSTSGGAWFF. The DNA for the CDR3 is TGTGCCAGCAGTACTAGCGGGGGGGCTTGGTTCTTC.